This T cell receptor (beta chain) was recorded in a study of blood T cell repertoires in COVID-19. All enrollees were roughly 18 to 90 years old and from around 25 US areas. Assay: immunoSEQ multiplex PCR; the TCRdb copy retains only in-frame clones and omits some. The table includes over 350,000 clones, roughly nine tenths detected once. V dropped 3 bases and J dropped 5 bases, with 7 bases sitting between them. The CDR3 has 12 amino acids. Germline-derived CDR1 and CDR2 are SEHNR and FQNEAQ (reference sequence). The sequence derives from a woman in her 40s who had been exposed to COVID-19. The chain links TRBV7-9 to TRBJ2-5; D unresolved. Sequences were obtained from PBMCs or T cells enriched from blood (not recorded which). The CDR3 region has the DNA TGTGCCAGCAGCTTTGTTTCGGAGACCCAGTACTTC. Translating it yields CASSFVSETQYF.